This T cell receptor (beta chain) was identified during a study of T cell responses to AZD1222 COVID-19 vaccine. Study conclusions and caveats: Along spike, vaccine-associated CD4 TCRs were found throughout, with dominance at 160-218 and 743-854.

The repertoire was sequenced with immunoSEQ multiplex PCR; TCRdb's copy has only in-frame clones and lacks some. Among 84,000 or so clones, just over 90% were seen once, and the ten largest hold about 3.5%. The CDR3 loop spans 15 amino acids. The germline V gene has CDR1 SNHLY and CDR2 FYNNEI. The V gene lost 2 bases and the J gene lost 2 bases, with 10 bases spanning the gap. A word on this clone: No antigen is known for it.

This material consisted of peripheral blood, taken 28 days after the second AZD1222 dose. V usage is TRBV2 and J usage is TRBJ1-3; D is unclear. The clonotype comes from an adult who received the AZD1222 COVID-19 vaccine. The CDR3 is CASSELGMTGNTIYF. As DNA, the CDR3 is TGTGCCAGCAGTGAACTTGGGATGACTGGAAACACCATATATTTT.